Following are 2 T cell receptor beta chains from one sample sequenced in a study of T cells in Graves' hyperthyroidism and ophthalmopathy. Amplification of TCR beta CDR3 regions used RNA as the template. Using the HTBI primer set, a first-round RT-PCR was run on the TCR CDR3. One entry per CDR3 protein, called by TCRdb with MiXCR from the multiplex PCR reads. The table includes hundreds of thousands of distinct CDR3 sequences, around 15% detected once. Sequenced input: blood. The receptors originated from a woman aged 55-69 years with Graves' ophthalmopathy.

The chain employs TRBV20-1 and TRBJ2-7; possibly TRBD1 for D (6 bases). The V and J ends lost 2 bases and 5 bases respectively, with 13 bases between them. CDR1 and CDR2 (germline): DFQATT, SNEGSKA (reference sequence). The CDR3 length is 13 residues. CDR3 loop: CSARTGFNNEQYF. The CDR3, as DNA: TGCAGTGCTAGAACAGGGTTTAATAACGAGCAGTACTTC.

In this sample, this clonotype turned up many times. The V call is TRBV2, the J call TRBJ2-2; the D gene is possibly TRBD1 (5 bases). The V gene lost 3 bases and the J gene lost 4 bases, with 12 bases spanning the gap. Germline CDR1 and CDR2: SNHLY and FYNNEI. The CDR3 has 15 amino acids. The CDR3 DNA is TGTGCCAGCAGTGATGGTCAGGGTTTCACCGGGGAGCTGTTTTTT. Amino acids: CASSDGQGFTGELFF.